A single T cell receptor (beta chain) is shown here with its context. The antigen is not known. Germline V gene lookup returns CDR1 SGHRS and CDR2 YFSETQ. Trimming pared 0 bases from V and 5 bases from J, leaving 11 bases between. CDR3 length: 14 amino acids. TCRdb redid the calling of the 5' RACE reads with MiXCR, one entry per CDR3 protein. The table has hundreds of thousands of distinct CDR3 sequences, roughly a sixth seen once. The record originates from a study of T cells after yellow fever vaccination. General study results and limits: There was a small share of clonotypes that showed up in both the CD4 and CD8 compartments. Reappearance after the booster was observed for most primary-vaccination clones (more than 95% CD4, about 90% CD8).

This sequence originates from a man aged 18 to 35 who received the YFV17D yellow fever vaccine. The sequencing used PBMCs, collected before the yellow fever booster vaccination. V and J are TRBV5-1 and TRBJ1-2; D is perhaps TRBD1 (6 bases). The DNA of the CDR3 is TGCGCCAGCAGCTTGGCCGCAGGGGCTTATGGCTACACCTTC. It translates to CASSLAAGAYGYTF.